The rows below give T cell receptor beta chains drawn from one sample of a study of cytotoxic CD8 clonotypes in ibrutinib-treated CLL. Sequencing was performed with immunoSEQ multiplex PCR; in TCRdb, only in-frame clones are kept and a portion is missing. The sample records 97,000 or so clones, around 73% being singletons. The input for sequencing was PBMCs, taken after 12 months of ibrutinib treatment. The origin of the receptors is a human donor with chronic lymphocytic leukemia. Both conserved end residues are part of each CDR3. Each record gives: V gene, D gene, J gene, clone size, CDR3 protein, CDR3 DNA. D genes are given only for firm matches. The size field is filled for only some rows; it gives once, few, many or a size class.

V: TRBV7-2
D: NA
J: TRBJ2-7
size: NA
CDR3: CASTAYPPYEQYF
DNA: TGTGCCAGCACCGCTTATCCCCCCTACGAGCAGTACTTC

V: TRBV11-3
D: NA
J: TRBJ2-7
size: NA
CDR3: CASSPRGTYEQYF
DNA: TGTGCCAGCAGCCCGCGGGGTACCTACGAGCAGTACTTC

V: TRBV5-1
D: TRBD1
J: TRBJ2-1
size: NA
CDR3: CASSSGQGNWNEQFF
DNA: TGCGCCAGCAGCTCTGGACAGGGGAACTGGAATGAGCAGTTCTTC

V: TRBV6-1
D: NA
J: TRBJ1-5
size: NA
CDR3: CASNEMRSGQPQHF
DNA: TGTGCCAGCAACGAAATGAGGTCGGGGCAGCCCCAGCATTTT

V: TRBV5-1
D: NA
J: TRBJ2-5
size: few
CDR3: CASSLSQETQYF
DNA: TGCGCCAGCAGCTTGTCCCAAGAGACCCAGTACTTC

V: TRBV7-9
D: NA
J: TRBJ2-1
size: NA
CDR3: CASSPTQFNEQFF
DNA: TGTGCCAGCAGTCCTACCCAGTTCAATGAGCAGTTCTTC

V: TRBV6-1
D: NA
J: TRBJ2-6
size: NA
CDR3: CASRERGSGASSGANVLTF
DNA: TGTGCCAGCAGGGAACGGGGGTCAGGTGCATCCTCTGGGGCCAACGTCCTGACTTTC

V: TRBV6-5
D: TRBD1
J: TRBJ1-1
size: NA
CDR3: CASLTGGRAEAFF
DNA: TGTGCCAGTCTGACAGGGGGTAGAGCTGAAGCTTTCTTT

V: TRBV6-6
D: TRBD1
J: TRBJ1-1
size: NA
CDR3: CASSYGAGGSNTEAFF
DNA: TGTGCCAGCAGTTACGGGGCAGGGGGCTCGAACACTGAAGCTTTCTTT

V: TRBV7-8
D: NA
J: TRBJ2-3
size: NA
CDR3: CASSLDYHSTDTQYF
DNA: TGTGCCAGCAGCTTAGACTATCACAGCACAGATACGCAGTATTTT

V: TRBV5-6
D: NA
J: TRBJ1-2
size: once
CDR3: CASSLSGGLAGYTF
DNA: TGTGCCAGCAGCTTGTCTGGGGGCCTAGCAGGCTACACCTTC

V: TRBV7-3
D: TRBD1
J: TRBJ2-5
size: NA
CDR3: CASSRTGVGETQYF
DNA: TGTGCCAGCAGCCGGACAGGGGTTGGAGAGACCCAGTACTTC

V: TRBV4-1
D: NA
J: TRBJ1-1
size: medium-sized
CDR3: CASSPRTTQSAEAFF
DNA: TGCGCCAGCAGCCCCAGGACTACCCAGAGCGCTGAAGCTTTCTTT

V: TRBV18
D: NA
J: TRBJ2-1
size: NA
CDR3: CASSPRGGNEQFF
DNA: TGTGCCAGCTCACCAAGGGGGGGCAATGAGCAGTTCTTC

V: TRBV16
D: NA
J: TRBJ1-2
size: NA
CDR3: CASSQSGPGPYGYTF
DNA: TGTGCCAGCAGCCAATCTGGACCGGGCCCCTATGGCTACACCTTC

V: TRBV5-4
D: TRBD1
J: TRBJ1-2
size: few
CDR3: CASTPAGQGASGGYTF
DNA: TGTGCCAGTACGCCCGCTGGACAGGGGGCATCTGGTGGCTACACCTTC

V: TRBV6-6
D: NA
J: TRBJ1-6
size: once
CDR3: CASRGTPSNSPLHF
DNA: TGTGCCAGCAGGGGCACACCGAGTAATTCACCCCTCCACTTT

V: TRBV9
D: NA
J: TRBJ2-5
size: NA
CDR3: CASSLRGGRGGEETQYF
DNA: TGTGCCAGCAGCCTTCGAGGGGGCAGGGGAGGTGAAGAGACCCAGTACTTC

V: TRBV30
D: NA
J: TRBJ1-5
size: NA
CDR3: CAWSVEQGKPQHF
DNA: TGTGCCTGGAGTGTAGAACAGGGAAAGCCCCAGCATTTT

V: TRBV13
D: NA
J: TRBJ1-5
size: NA
CDR3: CASSLGAAPQHF
DNA: TGTGCCAGCAGCTTAGGGGCCGCGCCCCAGCATTTT

V: TRBV5-8
D: TRBD2
J: TRBJ2-2
size: NA
CDR3: CASSPRLAGGGELFF
DNA: TGTGCCAGCAGCCCCCGACTAGCGGGGGGCGGGGAGCTGTTTTTT

V: TRBV5-4
D: NA
J: TRBJ1-1
size: few
CDR3: CASSGNTEAFF
DNA: TGTGCCAGCAGCGGGAACACTGAAGCTTTCTTT

V: TRBV5-8
D: NA
J: TRBJ2-7
size: once
CDR3: CASSRSGAREQYF
DNA: TGTGCCAGCAGTCGTTCGGGGGCGCGCGAGCAGTACTTC

V: TRBV27
D: TRBD1
J: TRBJ2-7
size: few
CDR3: CASSDRGGYEQYF
DNA: TGTGCCAGCAGTGACAGGGGGGGTTACGAGCAGTACTTC

V: TRBV11-3
D: NA
J: TRBJ2-1
size: NA
CDR3: CASSLLRGRRRTDNEQFF
DNA: TGTGCCAGCAGCTTGCTAAGGGGGAGGCGGAGGACCGACAATGAGCAGTTCTTC

V: TRBV30
D: NA
J: TRBJ2-2
size: NA
CDR3: CARSGNKNTGELFF
DNA: TGTGCCCGCTCCGGGAATAAGAACACCGGGGAGCTGTTTTTT

V: TRBV30
D: NA
J: TRBJ1-6
size: NA
CDR3: CAWSVLVSYNSPLHF
DNA: TGTGCCTGGAGTGTCCTAGTCTCCTATAATTCACCCCTCCACTTT

V: TRBV19
D: NA
J: TRBJ1-5
size: NA
CDR3: CASSLTFPGELRKQPQHF
DNA: TGTGCCAGTAGCTTGACGTTTCCAGGGGAATTAAGGAAGCAGCCCCAGCATTTT

V: TRBV28
D: NA
J: TRBJ2-1
size: once
CDR3: CASAPTGPQFF
DNA: TGTGCCAGCGCCCCGACTGGGCCGCAGTTCTTC

V: TRBV5-4
D: NA
J: TRBJ2-5
size: NA
CDR3: CASSPPTGKETQYF
DNA: TGTGCCAGCAGCCCACCGACAGGAAAAGAGACCCAGTACTTC

V: TRBV4-1
D: TRBD1
J: TRBJ2-3
size: NA
CDR3: CASSQDRDRGFTDTQYF
DNA: TGCGCCAGCAGCCAAGACCGGGACAGGGGATTTACAGATACGCAGTATTTT

V: TRBV29-1
D: NA
J: TRBJ1-1
size: few
CDR3: CSAVKGGTEAFF
DNA: TGCAGCGCCGTGAAAGGGGGAACTGAAGCTTTCTTT

V: TRBV7-7
D: TRBD1
J: TRBJ2-1
size: once
CDR3: CASSLGGTGAYNEQFF
DNA: TGTGCCAGCAGCTTAGGAGGGACAGGGGCCTACAATGAGCAGTTCTTC

V: TRBV28
D: NA
J: TRBJ1-3
size: few
CDR3: CASSLSGGNTIYF
DNA: TGTGCCAGCAGTCTCTCAGGGGGAAACACCATATATTTT

V: TRBV30
D: TRBD2
J: TRBJ2-7
size: NA
CDR3: CAWSQEGGYDEQYF
DNA: TGTGCCTGGAGTCAGGAGGGAGGGTACGACGAGCAGTACTTC

V: TRBV7-3
D: NA
J: TRBJ1-1
size: once
CDR3: CASSLDYGTEAFF
DNA: TGTGCCAGCAGCTTAGACTACGGAACTGAAGCTTTCTTT